The 21 T cell receptor beta chains presented below share a single source sample, sequenced in a study of blood T cell repertoires in COVID-19. Assay used: immunoSEQ multiplex PCR; TCRdb lists only in-frame clones, some missing. The sample has approximately 140,000 clones, around 89% seen once. Sequenced material: peripheral blood. The receptors were sampled from a man aged 18 to 29 with COVID-19, enrolled during active disease.

The rearrangement links TRBV20-1 to TRBJ1-1; D might be TRBD1 (6 bases). The V end lost 5 bases, the J end lost 5 bases, and 9 bases lay between the germline ends. The CDR3 runs 11 residues. Germline CDR1 is DFQATT and CDR2 is SNEGSKA (reference sequence). The CDR3 here is CSALGATEAFF. The CDR3 DNA reads TGCAGTGCTCTGGGGGCAACTGAAGCTTTCTTT.

The chain couples TRBV6-5 to TRBJ1-4; D unclear. Deletions cut 8 bases from V and 4 bases from J, with 14 bases between. Germline values: CDR1 MNHEY, CDR2 SVGAGI. The CDR3 contains 14 residues. CDR3 sequence (DNA): TGTGCCAGCTGCTTCCTCGGAGATAATGAAAAACTGTTTTTT. This sequence encodes CASCFLGDNEKLFF.

The rearrangement uses TRBV7-9 and TRBJ1-2; perhaps TRBD1 as D (6 bases). V was cut by 5 bases and J by 8 bases, with 15 bases left in between. CDR3 length: 13 amino acids. Germline V gives CDR1 SEHNR, CDR2 FQNEAQ (reference sequence). The CDR3 DNA follows: TGTGCCAGCAGCGCCACAGGGAGTCACGGCTACACCTTC. Translating gives CASSATGSHGYTF.

The chain joins TRBV28 to TRBJ1-1; 11 bases are shared with TRBD1. The CDR3 totals 17 residues. Germline V gives CDR1 MDHEN, CDR2 SYDVKM. V lost 5 bases, J lost 7 bases, and 15 bases stayed unmatched. The CDR3 reads CASSLATRDRGFDEAFF. CDR3 DNA: TGTGCCAGCAGTCTAGCAACCCGGGACAGGGGGTTTGATGAAGCTTTCTTT.

This rearrangement joins TRBV5-4 to TRBJ2-7; no definite D call. Between the trimmed V and J ends, which lost 0 bases and 1 base, there was a span of 17 bases. Germline CDR1 is SGHNT and CDR2 is YYREEE (reference sequence). The CDR3 has 17 amino acids. The CDR3 DNA is TGTGCCAGCAGCTTGGGGAGCGAGGAGAGGAAGTCCTACGAGCAGTACTTC. It translates to CASSLGSEERKSYEQYF.

The chain couples TRBV11-2 to TRBJ2-3; unclear D gene. The CDR3 runs to 16 residues. CDR1 is SGHAT and CDR2 is FQNNGV in the germline V gene. V lost 5 bases to trimming and J lost 2 bases, with 17 bases between them. Written as DNA, the CDR3 is TGTGCCAGCAGCCGATTTATAGCAGCCCCCACAGATACGCAGTATTTT. It yields the protein CASSRFIAAPTDTQYF.

The chain has TRBV14 and TRBJ2-2; possible D gene TRBD2, 5 bases. The CDR3 sequence is 15 residues long. Germline CDR1 SGHDN, CDR2 FVKESK. Trimming removed 3 bases from V and 7 bases from J, with 15 bases in between. The CDR3 region has the DNA TGTGCCAGCAGCCAGAGGGCTCCAGACGTCGGGGAGCTGTTTTTT. It encodes CASSQRAPDVGELFF.

This chain uses TRBV28 with TRBJ2-7; TRBD2 matches at 7 bases. In germline, CDR1 is MDHEN, CDR2 SYDVKM. V gave up 2 bases and J gave up 6 bases; unmatched junction bases: 10. The CDR3 is made up of 15 amino acids. This CDR3 reads CASSLPSSTGGEQYF. In nucleotides, the CDR3 is TGTGCCAGCAGTTTACCCTCGTCTACGGGGGGCGAGCAGTACTTC. Complete variable domain (other parts from reference TRBV28 and TRBJ2-7): DVKVTQSSRYLVKRTGEKVFLECVQDMDHENMFWYRQDPGLGLRLIYFSYDVKMKEKGDIPEGYSVSREKKERFSLILESASTNQTSMYLCASSLPSSTGGEQYFGPGTRLTVT.

The chain recombines TRBV6-4 with TRBJ2-3; the D gene is possibly TRBD1 (6 bases). Germline lookup yields CDR1 MRHNA and CDR2 SNTAGT. The V end lost 5 bases, the J end lost 6 bases, and 15 bases lay between the germline ends. CDR3 size: 14 residues. CDR3 region: CASSKGRQGDTQYF. The DNA for the CDR3 is TGTGCCAGCAGTAAAGGCCGGCAGGGGGATACGCAGTATTTT.

In DNA form, the CDR3 reads TGTGCCAGCAGCACCCCCAGGTACGAGCAGTTCTTC. Protein sequence: CASSTPRYEQFF. This chain uses TRBV7-9 with TRBJ2-1; D uncertain. Germline V gene sequence: CDR1 SEHNR, CDR2 FQNEAQ (reference sequence). The CDR3 is 12 amino acids. V dropped 5 bases and J dropped 10 bases, with 12 bases sitting between them.

The CDR3 DNA follows: TGTGCCAGCAGCGGACAGCCCGTTTCTTTGTCTAGCACAGATACGCAGTATTTT. It specifies CASSGQPVSLSSTDTQYF. The J gene is TRBJ2-3, the V gene TRBV2, with D tentatively TRBD1 (6 bases). V was trimmed by 6 bases and J by 0 bases, leaving 22 bases between them. The length of the CDR3 is 18 residues. Germline CDR1 reads SNHLY; CDR2 reads FYNNEI.

As concerns this clone: Mismatch with germline at one junction end may stem from a read error. V gene TRBV28 combines with J gene TRBJ1-5, with unresolved D. The CDR3 spans 14 residues. Germline V gene sequence: CDR1 MDHEN, CDR2 SYDVKM. DNA for the CDR3: TGTGCCGGCAGTTTAGTGCAGGGCAATCAGCCCCAGCATTTT. Residues: CAGSLVQGNQPQHF.

This chain joins TRBV28 and TRBJ2-7; TRBD1 might be the D (6 bases). The germline V gene has CDR1 MDHEN and CDR2 SYDVKM. Trimming shortened V by 6 bases and J by 10 bases, and 22 bases separated the two germline ends. The CDR3 is made up of 14 amino acids. The CDR3, as DNA: TGTGCCAGCAGATTACCGTTCGAAGGGGGAGATCAGTACTTC. Amino acids: CASRLPFEGGDQYF.

The J gene is TRBJ2-7, the V gene TRBV6-2 or TRBV6-3; 8 positions agree with TRBD1. Losses at the gene ends were 6 bases for V and 3 bases for J; bases not matched to a gene: 10. CDR3 size: 15 residues. Germline assignment: CDR1 MNHEY and CDR2 SVGEGT. The CDR3 is CASSLTGTGVYEQYF. For the CDR3, the DNA is TGTGCCAGCAGCTTAACCGGGACAGGTGTCTACGAGCAGTACTTC.

The J gene is TRBJ1-6, the V gene TRBV5-1; D ambiguous. This CDR3 is built from 13 residues. With 0 bases removed from V and 7 bases from J, the gap between germline ends came to 5 bases. Germline CDR1 and CDR2: SGHRS and YFSETQ. This chain's CDR3 is CASSLGRNSPLHF. In nucleotides, the CDR3 is TGCGCCAGCAGCTTGGGGAGAAATTCACCCCTCCACTTT.

The V gene is TRBV6-5, the J gene TRBJ2-7, with 13 positions matching TRBD2. There are 15 residues in the CDR3. Trimming cost V 0 bases and J 7 bases; bases outside gene matches: 3. CDR1 is MNHEY, CDR2 SVGAGI, per germline. CDR3 coding DNA: TGTGCCAGCAGTTACTCTCCGACTAGCGGGAGGGAGCAGTACTTC. The encoded protein is CASSYSPTSGREQYF.

The DNA for the CDR3 is TGTGCCAGCAACCCAGGGGCCTTGAACACTGAAGCTTTCTTT. Amino acid sequence: CASNPGALNTEAFF. The chain combines TRBV6-6 with TRBJ1-1; D might be TRBD1 (6 bases). CDR3 length: 14 amino acids. Germline CDR1 and CDR2: MNHNY and SVGAGI (reference sequence). V dropped 7 bases and J dropped 0 bases, with 12 bases sitting between them.

The chain employs TRBV4-2 and TRBJ2-6; a possible D gene is TRBD1 (6 bases). CDR1 and CDR2 (germline): LGHNA, YNFKEQ. This CDR3 is 17 amino acids long. Trimming cost V 3 bases and J 0 bases, with 12 bases left between them. Here the CDR3 reads CASSQTGTSSGANVLTF. As DNA, the CDR3 is TGTGCCAGCAGCCAGACTGGGACAAGCTCTGGGGCCAACGTCCTGACTTTC.

This chain uses TRBV6-5 with TRBJ2-2, with D unclear. V shed 7 bases and J shed 4 bases, with 10 bases lying between them. Germline V gene lookup returns CDR1 MNHEY and CDR2 SVGAGI. CDR3 size: 13 residues. In DNA, the CDR3 is TGTGCCAGCACCTCCCCGGGCACCGGGGAGCTGTTTTTT. Translated, it gives CASTSPGTGELFF.

V and J are TRBV19 and TRBJ1-2; D is ambiguous. CDR1 is LNHDA and CDR2 is SQIVND in the germline V gene (reference sequence). V was trimmed by 0 bases and J by 9 bases, leaving 8 bases between them. The CDR3 spans 12 residues. The CDR3 loop reads CASSIDDGSYTF. The CDR3 nucleotides are TGTGCCAGTAGTATAGACGACGGGAGCTACACCTTC.

The gene calls are TRBV4-2 and TRBJ2-5, with a tentative D call TRBD2 (6 bases). Germline-derived CDR1 and CDR2 are LGHNA and YNFKEQ. The V and J ends lost 0 bases and 4 bases respectively, with 9 bases between them. The CDR3 totals 14 residues. Here the CDR3 DNA reads TGTGCCAGCAGCCAAGACCGGGGGAGAGAGACCCAGTACTTC. As protein: CASSQDRGRETQYF.